This T cell receptor (beta chain) originates from a study of human T cells and chemical hapten exposure. Overall study context: Small discrepancies in pooled library volume mainly accounted for the varying TCR yields per sample.

V lost 1 base and J 4 bases, leaving 11 bases between the germline ends. CDR3 length: 14 amino acids. Looked up from germline, CDR1 is MDHEN and CDR2 is SYDVKM. Individual cDNA molecules had unique molecular identifiers attached to them by the library. TCRdb analysed the 5' RACE reads with MiXCR anew, one entry per CDR3 protein. The sample gives under 150,000 distinct CDR3 sequences, roughly 18% of which show up once; approximately 2.6% is in the top ten. Unfractionated whole blood yielded total RNA. The TCR comes from a human donor in good health. The chain recombines TRBV28 with TRBJ2-7; tentatively, D is TRBD2 (7 bases). The CDR3 nucleotides read TGTGCCAGCAGTTTATTAGGGGGGGTTTACGAGCAGTACTTC. Amino acids: CASSLLGGVYEQYF.